This TCR beta chain appears in the sequencing data of a study of CD4+ T cells in melanoma. V was clipped by 5 bases and J by 6 bases; unmatched bases: 12. Germline V gene sequence: CDR1 SGHAT, CDR2 FQDESV (reference sequence). This CDR3 has 17 amino acids. The table came from immunoSEQ multiplex PCR; TCRdb's copy has only in-frame clones and leaves some out. The top ten clones hold 1.5% of a sample with roughly 140,000 clones, about nine tenths of them seen once. This TCR came from a human donor with melanoma. The rearrangement joins TRBV11-1 to TRBJ2-1; 11 bases match TRBD1. As DNA, the CDR3 is TGTGCCAGCAGCCCAAGGACCGGGACAGGGGGAACCAATGAGCAGTTCTTC. Translation: CASSPRTGTGGTNEQFF.